The 20 T cell receptor beta chains given below trace back to one sample, sequenced in a study of T cell responses to AZD1222 COVID-19 vaccine (dated by TCRdb to the early 2020s). This specimen's time point label, interpreted: about 28 days (+/-7) after the second vaccine dose. Preparation of the library involved the immunoSEQ multiplex PCR assay. TCRdb's version of the immuneACCESS table is confined to in-frame rearrangements and falls short of the full clone set. An unresolved V gene accounts for under half of the shortfall where checked; the remainder is of unknown origin. The sample profile shows 70,000 to 100,000 clones; around 85% of them were found once. The top ten clones comprise more than 3% of the sample. Sequenced material: peripheral blood, taken 28 days after the second AZD1222 dose. All receptors derive from an adult who received the AZD1222 COVID-19 vaccine.

The rearrangement joins TRBV2 to TRBJ1-2; TRBD1 might be the D (5 bases). The CDR3 consists of 12 residues. In germline, CDR1 is SNHLY, CDR2 FYNNEI. V gave up 5 bases and J gave up 8 bases, with 12 bases separating them. The CDR3: CASSPAGQGYTF. DNA for the CDR3: TGTGCCAGCAGTCCGGCAGGGCAAGGCTACACCTTC. Full variable domain (missing parts from reference TRBV2 and TRBJ1-2): EPEVTQTPSHQVTQMGQEVILRCVPISNHLYFYWYRQILGQKVEFLVSFYNNEISEKSEIFDDQFSVERPDGSNFTLKIRSTKLEDSAMYFCASSPAGQGYTFGSGTRLTVV.

The gene calls are TRBV18 and TRBJ1-5, with 7 bases lining up with TRBD1. Per germline, CDR1 KGHSH and CDR2 LQKENI. V shed 4 bases and J 5 bases; nucleotides not matched to a gene: 8. This CDR3 region has 15 residues. In DNA, the CDR3 is TGTGCCAGCTCACTTTCCGGGACAGTGGATCAGCCCCAGCATTTT. This codes for CASSLSGTVDQPQHF.

The chain has TRBV14 and TRBJ2-7; 7 bases line up with TRBD1. Germline CDR1 is SGHDN and CDR2 is FVKESK. Unmatched junction bases numbered 5, after V lost 0 bases and J lost 6 bases. The CDR3 length is 14 residues. CDR3 amino acids: CASSQDDRVIEQYF. The DNA for the CDR3 is TGTGCCAGCAGCCAAGACGACAGGGTTATCGAGCAGTACTTC.

This clone was picked up a small number of times. The chain combines TRBV28 with TRBJ1-1; 9 bases map to TRBD1. Per germline, CDR1 MDHEN and CDR2 SYDVKM. The CDR3 has 15 amino acids. V lost 2 bases, J lost 5 bases, and 6 bases stayed unmatched. The CDR3 here is CASSLRGQGWTEAFF. The CDR3 coding sequence is TGTGCCAGCAGTTTACGCGGACAGGGGTGGACTGAAGCTTTCTTT.

The rearrangement uses TRBV19 and TRBJ2-6; TRBD1 aligns across 7 bases. The J segment lost 2 bases and the V segment lost 5 bases, leaving 9 bases of the junction unmatched. The V gene's germline CDR1 is LNHDA and CDR2 SQIVND (reference sequence). The CDR3 consists of 17 residues. The CDR3 loop reads CASSPDPTGAGANVLTF. CDR3 nucleotide sequence: TGTGCCAGTAGTCCCGACCCAACAGGGGCTGGGGCCAACGTCCTGACTTTC.

The rearrangement joins TRBV5-5 to TRBJ1-4, with D tentatively TRBD1 (5 bases). The ends were cut back, 0 bases at V and 4 bases at J, with 13 bases in the middle. Germline assignment: CDR1 SGHKS and CDR2 YYEKEE (reference sequence). The length of the CDR3 is 16 residues. The DNA of the CDR3 is TGTGCCAGCAGCTTGGAGGTAGTGGGGGTTAATGAAAAACTGTTTTTT. Residues: CASSLEVVGVNEKLFF.

The J gene is TRBJ1-4, the V gene TRBV11-2; D not certain. Trimming pared 1 base from V and 4 bases from J, leaving 10 bases between. Germline CDR1 reads SGHAT; CDR2 reads FQNNGV. This CDR3 is built from 15 residues. CDR3 region: CASSLGRADNEKLFF. In nucleotides, the CDR3 is TGTGCCAGCAGCTTAGGAAGGGCAGATAATGAAAAACTGTTTTTT.

CDR3 nucleotide sequence: TGTGCCAGCAGCTTGACAGGGGGCTACGGGGAGACCCAGTACTTC. Translated: CASSLTGGYGETQYF. The rearrangement joins TRBV5-6 to TRBJ2-5, with 9 nucleotides matching TRBD1. Germline V gene data show CDR1 as SGHDT and CDR2 as YYEEEE. The V gene end was trimmed by 1 base and the J gene end by 5 bases; junction bases not matched to a gene: 6. The CDR3 has 15 residues.

As to this clone: Sequence at one end of the junction differs from germline and may be a read error. This rearrangement joins TRBV7-2 to TRBJ1-6; 7 bases fit TRBD1. Germline CDR1 SGHTA, CDR2 FQGNSA. The CDR3 consists of 13 residues. The CDR3 spells CASSSRGWPSLYF. In DNA form, the CDR3 reads TGTGCCAGCAGCTCCAGGGGGTGGCCGAGTTTGTACTTT.

V and J are TRBV29-1 and TRBJ1-3, with 7 bases that match TRBD1. J gave up 2 bases and V 6 bases, and 4 bases lay outside the gene matches. The CDR3 has 13 amino acids. Germline V lookup: CDR1 SQVTM, CDR2 ANQGSEA. The CDR3 DNA sequence: TGCAGCGTGAGGACAGGCACTGGAAACACCATATATTTT. This encodes CSVRTGTGNTIYF.

This clone has a single count. The V and J genes are TRBV3-1 (or the pseudogene TRBV3-2) and TRBJ2-7, with a tentative D call TRBD2 (7 bases). The germline V and J ends were trimmed by 6 bases and 2 bases, with 11 bases remaining between them. The CDR3 runs to 13 residues. Looked up from germline, CDR1 is LGHDT and CDR2 is YNNKEL (reference sequence). Here the CDR3 reads CASRGAGAYEQYF. The CDR3 DNA reads as TGTGCCAGCAGGGGGGCGGGGGCCTACGAGCAGTACTTC.

The chain joins TRBV7-2 to TRBJ2-3; D unresolved. Trimming left V 1 base short and J 1 base short, with 6 bases between. Germline assignment: CDR1 SGHTA and CDR2 FQGNSA. The CDR3 sequence is 14 residues long. The CDR3 DNA reads TGTGCCAGCAGCTTAGGCGGTCGCACAGATACGCAGTATTTT. Protein product: CASSLGGRTDTQYF.

This clone occurred once. The J gene is TRBJ1-1, the V gene TRBV7-2, with D possibly being TRBD1 (5 bases). The CDR3 length is 13 residues. The V gene's germline CDR1 is SGHTA and CDR2 FQGNSA. V was clipped by 2 bases and J by 1 base, with 5 bases between them. The CDR3 reads CASSLQGNTEAFF. The CDR3 DNA reads TGTGCCAGCAGCTTACAGGGGAACACTGAAGCTTTCTTT. Supplemented by reference TRBV7-2 and TRBJ1-1, the full variable domain reads GAGVSQSPSNKVTEKGKDVELRCDPISGHTALYWYRQSLGQGLEFLIYFQGNSAPDKSGLPSDRFSAERTGGSVSTLTIQRTQQEDSAVYLCASSLQGNTEAFFGQGTRLTVV.

This clone is a singleton in its sample. The CDR3 is CASSQEAGGRDQPQHF. The CDR3, as DNA: TGTGCCAGCAGCCAAGAGGCAGGGGGAAGAGACCAGCCCCAGCATTTT. V usage is TRBV3-1 (or the pseudogene TRBV3-2) and J usage is TRBJ1-5; 7 bases are a match to TRBD1. V was pared by 0 bases and J by 7 bases, with 9 bases of the junction left unmatched. The CDR3 is 16 amino acids. In germline, CDR1 is LGHDT, CDR2 YNNKEL (reference sequence).

The gene calls are TRBV9 and TRBJ1-4; 8 bases map to TRBD1. V was clipped by 4 bases and J by 3 bases; unmatched bases: 11. The germline V gene has CDR1 SGDLS and CDR2 YYNGEE. CDR3 size: 17 residues. In DNA form, the CDR3 reads TGTGCCAGCAGCCCTCCCGGATTACAGGGGGCTAATGAAAAACTGTTTTTT. This sequence encodes CASSPPGLQGANEKLFF.

The chain couples TRBV9 to TRBJ2-1; D gene ambiguous. Looked up from germline, CDR1 is SGDLS and CDR2 is YYNGEE. V was shortened by 2 bases and J by 0 bases, with 9 bases between the two germline ends. This CDR3 has 15 residues. The CDR3 DNA sequence: TGTGCCAGCAGCGTTTGGGCGAGCTCCTACAATGAGCAGTTCTTC. Protein sequence: CASSVWASSYNEQFF.

V and J are TRBV6-5 and TRBJ2-7; no clear D gene. This CDR3 region has 12 residues. Germline V gene sequence: CDR1 MNHEY, CDR2 SVGAGI. Trimming left V 8 bases short and J 2 bases short, with 10 bases between. Here the CDR3 reads CASFASTYEQYF. CDR3 in DNA: TGTGCCAGCTTCGCGAGTACCTACGAGCAGTACTTC.

The chain employs TRBV28 and TRBJ1-4; D not certain. Trimming cost V 6 bases and J 8 bases, with 13 bases left between them. CDR3 length: 13 residues. The germline gives CDR1 MDHEN, CDR2 SYDVKM. As DNA, the CDR3 is TGTGCCAGCAGGGGTCGCCCTCGCGAAAAACTGTTTTTT. Translated, it gives CASRGRPREKLFF. The variable domain in full, with the rest retrieved from reference TRBV28 and TRBJ1-4, is DVKVTQSSRYLVKRTGEKVFLECVQDMDHENMFWYRQDPGLGLRLIYFSYDVKMKEKGDIPEGYSVSREKKERFSLILESASTNQTSMYLCASRGRPREKLFFGSGTQLSVL.

The chain couples TRBV15 to TRBJ2-1, with D possibly TRBD1 on 6 matching bases. Trimming took 0 bases from V and 1 from J, leaving 22 bases between them. The germline V gene has CDR1 LNHNV and CDR2 YYDKDF (reference sequence). CDR3 length equals 20 residues. The CDR3 nucleotides read TGTGCCACCAGCAGAGATTTGTTATTGGGGCCAGGGGATTCCTACAATGAGCAGTTCTTC. It is translated as CATSRDLLLGPGDSYNEQFF. The entire variable domain, with the rest obtained from reference TRBV15 and TRBJ2-1, is as follows: DAMVIQNPRYQVTQFGKPVTLSCSQTLNHNVMYWYQQKSSQAPKLLFHYYDKDFNNEADTPDNFQSRRPNTSFCFLDIRSPGLGDTAMYLCATSRDLLLGPGDSYNEQFFGPGTRLTVL.

The chain carries TRBV3-1 (or the pseudogene TRBV3-2) and TRBJ1-2; D is possibly TRBD1 (6 bases). Germline V gene sequence: CDR1 LGHDT, CDR2 YNNKEL (reference sequence). Trimming left V 0 bases short and J 8 bases short, with 13 bases between. The CDR3 loop spans 14 amino acids. In DNA form, the CDR3 reads TGTGCCAGCAGCCAAGATGTAGGGGGAAGGGGCTACACCTTC. Residues: CASSQDVGGRGYTF.